What follows are 27 T cell receptor beta chains derived from one specimen sequenced in a study of T cell responses to AZD1222 COVID-19 vaccine. Profiled with immunoSEQ multiplex PCR; TCRdb holds only in-frame clones, not every one. The table includes roughly 120,000 clones, 88% detected once. Source: peripheral blood, taken on day 0 of MenACWY control vaccination. The receptors were sampled from an adult in good health.

On this clone itself: Germline is not matched at one junction end, which may reflect a read error. This chain connects TRBV7-7 to TRBJ2-5; D may be TRBD2 (6 bases). Germline CDR1 SSHAT, CDR2 FNYEAQ (reference sequence). This CDR3 has 15 residues. This chain's CDR3 is CASSRGLGGFETQYF. In nucleotides, the CDR3 is TGTGCTAGCAGCCGGGGACTCGGCGGGTTCGAGACCCAGTACTTC.

The rearrangement links TRBV10-3 to TRBJ2-3; a possible D gene is TRBD1 (6 bases). Germline values: CDR1 ENHRY, CDR2 SYGVKD. CDR3 length equals 14 residues. V lost 6 bases and J 2 bases, leaving 12 bases between the germline ends. The CDR3 nucleotides read TGTGCCATCAGCCAGACAGGTGACACAGATACGCAGTATTTT. It encodes CAISQTGDTDTQYF.

V is TRBV5-4 and J is TRBJ2-3; a weak D match, TRBD1 (6 bases). Per the germline V gene, CDR1 is SGHNT and CDR2 is YYREEE (reference sequence). CDR3 length: 15 amino acids. V lost 0 bases and J 4 bases, leaving 12 bases between the germline ends. CDR3 DNA: TGTGCCAGCAGCTTGGACAGGGTTTTCTCAGATACGCAGTATTTT. Translation gives CASSLDRVFSDTQYF. The whole variable domain, filled in from reference TRBV5-4 and TRBJ2-3, reads ETGVTQSPTHLIKTRGQQVTLRCSSQSGHNTVSWYQQALGQGPQFIFQYYREEENGRGNFPPRFSGLQFPNYSSELNVNALELDDSALYLCASSLDRVFSDTQYFGPGTRLTVL.

J is TRBJ1-1 and V is TRBV7-3; D call uncertain. Germline CDR1 SGHTA, CDR2 FQGTGA. V lost 3 bases and J lost 3, with 8 bases in between. The CDR3 spans 13 residues. CDR3 bases: TGTGCCAGCAGCTTGTACACCTACACTGAAGCTTTCTTT. This gives the protein CASSLYTYTEAFF.

This sequence joins TRBV11-1 and TRBJ2-1, with D unclear. The V gene's germline CDR1 is SGHAT and CDR2 FQDESV (reference sequence). The CDR3 consists of 13 residues. V lost 1 base and J lost 4, with 5 bases in between. In DNA form, the CDR3 reads TGTGCCAGCAGCTTAGTTTCTTACAATGAGCAGTTCTTC. Translated, it gives CASSLVSYNEQFF.

The V gene is TRBV2, the J gene TRBJ1-5; D uncertain. V lost 7 bases, J lost 2 bases, and 15 bases lay in between. Looked up from germline, CDR1 is SNHLY and CDR2 is FYNNEI. This CDR3 spans 15 amino acids. In DNA form, the CDR3 reads TGTGCCAGCATCCACGGTAGGGATGGCAATCAGCCCCAGCATTTT. Its translation is CASIHGRDGNQPQHF. Full variable domain (remainder filled in from reference TRBV2 and TRBJ1-5): EPEVTQTPSHQVTQMGQEVILRCVPISNHLYFYWYRQILGQKVEFLVSFYNNEISEKSEIFDDQFSVERPDGSNFTLKIRSTKLEDSAMYFCASIHGRDGNQPQHFGDGTRLSIL.

This chain connects TRBV6-6 to TRBJ2-3; D unresolved. Germline-derived CDR1 and CDR2 are MNHNY and SVGAGI (reference sequence). This CDR3 is built from 12 residues. Between the trimmed V and J ends, which lost 8 bases and 4 bases, there was a span of 10 bases. CDR3 in DNA: TGTGCCAGCGGACCCGATCCAGATACGCAGTATTTT. This codes for CASGPDPDTQYF.

The chain joins TRBV5-1 to TRBJ2-5; 9 bases are a match to TRBD1. Germline V gene sequence: CDR1 SGHRS, CDR2 YFSETQ. J was trimmed by 5 bases and V by 4 bases; bases with no gene match: 12. The CDR3 has 16 residues. CDR3: CASSKSGQGFRETQYF. CDR3 bases: TGCGCCAGCAGCAAGTCGGGACAGGGTTTTAGGGAGACCCAGTACTTC.

This clone was counted between two and nine times. The J gene is TRBJ1-4, the V gene TRBV6-2 or TRBV6-3; weak D call: TRBD1 (5 bases). The germline V and J ends were trimmed by 5 bases and 8 bases, with 15 bases remaining between them. This CDR3 is 14 amino acids long. Germline V gene sequence: CDR1 MNHEY, CDR2 SVGEGT. This CDR3 reads CASSPGDSLEKLFF. As DNA, the CDR3 is TGTGCCAGCAGTCCCGGTGACAGTCTAGAAAAACTGTTTTTT.

The chain carries TRBV10-3 and TRBJ1-3; D may be TRBD1 (5 bases). Between the trimmed V and J ends, which lost 0 bases and 2 bases, there was a span of 14 bases. The CDR3 is 17 residues long. The germline gives CDR1 ENHRY, CDR2 SYGVKD. CDR3 residues: CAISESKRGLAGNTIYF. The CDR3, as DNA: TGTGCCATCAGTGAGTCAAAGAGGGGATTAGCTGGAAACACCATATATTTT.

The chain links TRBV11-2 to TRBJ2-1; 13 bases fit TRBD2. V lost 2 bases, J lost 7 bases, and 2 bases stayed unmatched. In germline, CDR1 is SGHAT, CDR2 FQNNGV. CDR3 length equals 15 residues. CDR3 in amino acids: CASSLLLAGGNEQFF. The CDR3 coding sequence is TGTGCCAGCAGCTTATTACTAGCGGGGGGGAATGAGCAGTTCTTC.

Written as DNA, the CDR3 is TGTGCCAGCAGTTACGATCGCAGGGGCCTCACTGAAGCTTTCTTT. It encodes CASSYDRRGLTEAFF. The chain links TRBV6-5 to TRBJ1-1; the D gene is possibly TRBD1 (6 bases). The V gene's germline CDR1 is MNHEY and CDR2 SVGAGI. This CDR3 is built from 15 residues. V was trimmed by 2 bases and J by 4 bases, leaving 14 bases between them.

This clone was seen a handful of times. The V call is TRBV5-4, the J call TRBJ1-2, with 9 positions matching TRBD1. Germline trimming cut 0 bases from V and 7 bases from J; bases unmatched to any gene: 13. The CDR3 is 17 residues long. In germline, CDR1 is SGHNT, CDR2 YYREEE (reference sequence). The CDR3 DNA reads TGTGCCAGCAGCTTGGCTAGGACAGGGGTTTTGGTAGGTGGCTACACCTTC. Amino acid sequence: CASSLARTGVLVGGYTF. Variable domain in full (rest from reference TRBV5-4 and TRBJ1-2): ETGVTQSPTHLIKTRGQQVTLRCSSQSGHNTVSWYQQALGQGPQFIFQYYREEENGRGNFPPRFSGLQFPNYSSELNVNALELDDSALYLCASSLARTGVLVGGYTFGSGTRLTVV.

The chain carries TRBV5-1 and TRBJ2-5; the D gene is possibly TRBD1 (6 bases). The CDR3 is made up of 15 amino acids. Trimming shortened V by 4 bases and J by 2 bases, and 15 bases separated the two germline ends. The germline CDR1 and CDR2 sequences are SGHRS and YFSETQ. This CDR3 is CASSNSPGQQETQYF. The CDR3 DNA sequence: TGCGCCAGCAGCAACTCTCCGGGACAACAAGAGACCCAGTACTTC.

The V and J genes are TRBV20-1 and TRBJ1-1; the D is unclear. This CDR3 region has 11 residues. Looked up from germline, CDR1 is DFQATT and CDR2 is SNEGSKA (reference sequence). V lost 7 bases, J lost 8 bases, and 14 bases lay in between. CDR3 amino acids: CSGQETVEAFF. CDR3 coding DNA: TGCAGTGGCCAGGAAACGGTGGAAGCTTTCTTT.

This chain joins TRBV6-5 and TRBJ2-7; D unresolved. V was pared by 6 bases and J by 7 bases, with 13 bases between. The germline V gene encodes CDR1 MNHEY and CDR2 SVGAGI. The CDR3 loop spans 12 amino acids. DNA of the CDR3: TGTGCCAGCAGCCAGCATTTAGGGGAGCAGTACTTC. This encodes CASSQHLGEQYF.

This chain connects TRBV19 to TRBJ2-2; TRBD2 matches 14 bases. There are 17 residues in the CDR3. With V trimmed by 6 bases and J by 3 bases, 6 bases remained unmatched. Germline-derived CDR1 and CDR2 are LNHDA and SQIVND (reference sequence). CDR3 residues: CASRTPGLAGDTGELFF. The CDR3 DNA reads TGTGCCAGTAGAACTCCGGGACTAGCGGGAGACACCGGGGAGCTGTTTTTT.

The rearrangement uses TRBV5-1 and TRBJ1-5, with 8 bases matching TRBD1. The CDR3 covers 15 residues. V shed 4 bases, J shed 2 bases, and the junction held 5 bases outside the gene matches. The germline CDR1 and CDR2 sequences are SGHRS and YFSETQ. This chain's CDR3 is CASSAGQGGNQPQHF. As DNA, the CDR3 is TGCGCCAGCAGCGCCGGACAGGGTGGCAATCAGCCCCAGCATTTT.

V is TRBV2 and J is TRBJ2-1; D might be TRBD1 (6 bases). CDR1 and CDR2 (germline): SNHLY, FYNNEI. Trimming left V 1 base short and J 10 bases short, with 17 bases between. The CDR3 runs to 15 residues. In DNA, the CDR3 is TGTGCCAGCAGTGAAGTGTGGGGGCGGACAAAAGAGCAGTTCTTC. It specifies CASSEVWGRTKEQFF.

The chain combines TRBV24-1 with TRBJ1-4, with TRBD1 as a possible D gene (5 bases). V gave up 3 bases and J gave up 13 bases, with 26 bases separating them. The CDR3 spans 17 residues. Per the germline V gene, CDR1 is KGHDR and CDR2 is SFDVKD. The CDR3 here is CATSDRGRGAGVIRLFF. The CDR3 DNA sequence: TGTGCCACCAGTGATAGAGGTCGCGGGGCCGGGGTTATACGACTGTTTTTT.

Here the CDR3 reads CASSVAGGRNYGYTF. The CDR3 nucleotides are TGTGCCAGCAGCGTCGCCGGGGGAAGAAACTATGGCTACACCTTC. This chain joins TRBV9 and TRBJ1-2; D is perhaps TRBD1 (5 bases). Germline loops: CDR1 SGDLS, CDR2 YYNGEE. The germline V and J ends were trimmed by 2 bases and 2 bases, with 13 bases remaining between them. The CDR3 is made up of 15 amino acids.

This chain connects TRBV28 to TRBJ2-7; 11 nucleotides agree with TRBD2. After removal of 6 bases from V and 4 bases from J, the junction contained 29 bases not matched to a gene. The CDR3 loop spans 22 amino acids. The germline gives CDR1 MDHEN, CDR2 SYDVKM. DNA of the CDR3: TGTGCCAGCAGCCCCTCCCTAGGGGTAGGATTATTAGCGGGAGGGTTAAGGTACGAGCAGTACTTC. The encoded protein is CASSPSLGVGLLAGGLRYEQYF.

The CDR3 DNA reads TGTGCCAACCACCCCCTAGCGGGAGGGGACACCGGGGAGCTGTTTTTT. It codes for CANHPLAGGDTGELFF. This rearrangement joins TRBV19 to TRBJ2-2, with 12 bases aligning to TRBD2. The CDR3 is 16 residues long. Per germline, CDR1 LNHDA and CDR2 SQIVND (reference sequence). The V segment lost 10 bases and the J segment 3 bases; nucleotides outside the gene matches: 9. The whole variable domain, filled in from reference TRBV19 and TRBJ2-2, reads DGGITQSPKYLFRKEGQNVTLSCEQNLNHDAMYWYRQDPGQGLRLIYYSQIVNDFQKGDIAEGYSVSREKKESFPLTVTSAQKNPTAFYLCANHPLAGGDTGELFFGEGSRLTVL.

The chain joins TRBV5-1 to TRBJ2-2; D is possibly TRBD2 (6 bases). Germline V gene data show CDR1 as SGHRS and CDR2 as YFSETQ. The V end was cut by 6 bases, the J end by 6 bases, with 15 bases between. This CDR3 has 14 residues. The CDR3 nucleotides are TGCGCCAGCACACCGGGGGTTAGGGCCGGGGAGCTGTTTTTT. Encoded protein: CASTPGVRAGELFF.

The rearrangement joins TRBV5-4 to TRBJ2-2; tentative D call: TRBD2 (7 bases). The CDR3 length is 15 residues. Germline V lookup: CDR1 SGHNT, CDR2 YYREEE (reference sequence). V was clipped by 4 bases and J by 5 bases, with 15 bases between them. The CDR3 loop is CASSEEGGRTGELFF. As DNA, the CDR3 is TGTGCCAGCAGCGAGGAGGGGGGGCGGACCGGGGAGCTGTTTTTT.

J is TRBJ2-2 and V is TRBV30; D uncertain. The germline V gene has CDR1 GTSNPN and CDR2 SVGIG (reference sequence). The V end lost 5 bases, the J end lost 3 bases, and 10 bases lay between the germline ends. This CDR3 is 13 amino acids long. The CDR3 DNA reads as TGTGCCTGGCACCCGGGCCACACCGGGGAGCTGTTTTTT. It is translated as CAWHPGHTGELFF. The full variable domain, with the rest looked up from reference TRBV30 and TRBJ2-2, is SQTIHQWPATLVQPVGSPLSLECTVEGTSNPNLYWYRQAAGRGLQLLFYSVGIGQISSEVPQNLSASRPQDRQFILSSKKLLLSDSGFYLCAWHPGHTGELFFGEGSRLTVL.

The chain recombines TRBV5-4 with TRBJ1-4; TRBD1 might be the D (6 bases). The V and J ends lost 5 bases and 8 bases respectively, with 19 bases between them. The CDR3 has 15 amino acids. CDR1 is SGHNT, CDR2 YYREEE, per germline (reference sequence). CDR3 bases: TGTGCCAGCAGTTCTAACAGGGCGATAGAGGAAAAACTGTTTTTT. Encoded protein: CASSSNRAIEEKLFF.